Listed here are 13 T cell receptor beta chains from one sample, sequenced in a study of blood T cell repertoires in COVID-19. Clones were read by immunoSEQ multiplex PCR, and TCRdb kept only the in-frame ones, dropping some. The sample yields about 51,000 clones, 75% to 90% seen once. Source material: peripheral blood. The receptors were gathered from a man aged 55 to 70 with acute or convalescent COVID-19.

The chain links TRBV4-3 to TRBJ2-3; TRBD2 might be the D (6 bases). Trimming shortened V by 1 base and J by 1 base, and 9 bases separated the two germline ends. The germline V gene encodes CDR1 LGHNA and CDR2 YSLEER. The CDR3 spans 15 residues. Here the CDR3 reads CASSQGGVRTDTQYF. CDR3 in DNA: TGCGCCAGCAGCCAAGGGGGGGTACGCACAGATACGCAGTATTTT.

J is TRBJ2-3 and V is TRBV5-6; D possibly corresponds to TRBD2 (6 bases). The CDR3 sequence is 17 residues long. Per germline, CDR1 SGHDT and CDR2 YYEEEE. Trimming removed 4 bases at V and 0 bases at J, with 18 bases between. CDR3 amino acids: CASSLEGQILSTDTQYF. Here the CDR3 DNA reads TGTGCCAGCAGCCTGGAGGGGCAGATCTTAAGCACAGATACGCAGTATTTT.

The chain carries TRBV6-2 or TRBV6-3 and TRBJ2-3; 10 bases are a match to TRBD2. This CDR3 is 16 amino acids long. The V segment lost 5 bases and the J segment 0 bases; nucleotides outside the gene matches: 5. The germline gives CDR1 MNHEY, CDR2 SVGEGT. The DNA for the CDR3 is TGTGCCAGCAGTCAGCCGGGACTAGCGAGCACAGATACGCAGTATTTT. Translated: CASSQPGLASTDTQYF.

This sequence joins TRBV2 and TRBJ1-1, with D possibly matching TRBD1 (6 bases). The CDR3 consists of 12 residues. The germline V gene encodes CDR1 SNHLY and CDR2 FYNNEI. The V end was cut by 6 bases, the J end by 3 bases, with 8 bases between. In nucleotides, the CDR3 is TGTGCCAGCAGACAGGGATACACTGAAGCTTTCTTT. The encoded protein is CASRQGYTEAFF. The variable domain in full, completed from reference TRBV2 and TRBJ1-1, reads EPEVTQTPSHQVTQMGQEVILRCVPISNHLYFYWYRQILGQKVEFLVSFYNNEISEKSEIFDDQFSVERPDGSNFTLKIRSTKLEDSAMYFCASRQGYTEAFFGQGTRLTVV.

V usage is TRBV29-1 and J usage is TRBJ2-7; the D is unclear. From germline, CDR1 is SQVTM and CDR2 ANQGSEA. Trimming removed 4 bases from V and 2 bases from J, with 12 bases in between. The length of the CDR3 is 13 residues. The CDR3 DNA reads as TGCAGCGTTGGACACGTCGGTACCTACGAGCAGTACTTC. It translates to CSVGHVGTYEQYF.

This clone was seen a handful of times. The CDR3 region has the DNA TGCGCCAGCAGCCAAGATCCCAGCGGCCAAGAGACCCAGTACTTC. Translating gives CASSQDPSGQETQYF. V is TRBV4-3 and J is TRBJ2-5, with D maybe TRBD2 (5 bases). With 0 bases removed from V and 1 base from J, the gap between germline ends came to 9 bases. The germline V gene encodes CDR1 LGHNA and CDR2 YSLEER. The CDR3 loop spans 15 amino acids.

The rearrangement uses TRBV3-1 (or the pseudogene TRBV3-2) and TRBJ1-5; D is perhaps TRBD1 (5 bases). The CDR3 contains 13 residues. Germline loops: CDR1 LGHDT, CDR2 YNNKEL (reference sequence). The V gene lost 5 bases and the J gene lost 6 bases, with 11 bases spanning the gap. CDR3 sequence reads: CASSGGSGQPQHF. The DNA of the CDR3 is TGTGCCAGCAGCGGGGGGAGCGGTCAGCCCCAGCATTTT.

Judged by abundance, this clone is medium-sized. The V call is TRBV4-1, the J call TRBJ1-1; maybe TRBD1 (6 bases). Germline CDR1 reads MGHRA; CDR2 reads YSYEKL. V dropped 1 base and J dropped 3 bases, with 15 bases sitting between them. The CDR3 has 16 residues. The CDR3 coding sequence is TGCGCCAGCAGCCAAGCTGAGACAGAGGGGGACACTGAAGCTTTCTTT. Protein sequence: CASSQAETEGDTEAFF.

This chain uses TRBV6-6 with TRBJ1-4; 8 bases are shared with TRBD1. J lost 8 bases, V lost 2 bases, and 4 bases had no gene match. Germline assignment: CDR1 MNHNY and CDR2 SVGAGI (reference sequence). The CDR3 spans 14 residues. CDR3 nucleotides: TGTGCCAGCAGTTACGGACAGGGACGGGAAAAACTGTTTTTT. This sequence encodes CASSYGQGREKLFF.

The chain carries TRBV18 and TRBJ1-1; D gene uncertain. The CDR3 loop spans 14 amino acids. Trimming stripped 2 bases from V and 0 bases from J, with 7 bases between. Germline CDR1 is KGHSH and CDR2 is LQKENI. CDR3 bases: TGTGCCAGCTCACCAATGGCAGTGAACACTGAAGCTTTCTTT. Protein sequence: CASSPMAVNTEAFF.

This sequence joins TRBV19 and TRBJ1-5; 7 nucleotides line up with TRBD1. The germline CDR1 and CDR2 sequences are LNHDA and SQIVND (reference sequence). The ends lost 5 bases at V and 1 base at J; junction bases unmatched: 2. The CDR3 loop spans 14 amino acids. CDR3 amino acids: CASSWGQSNQPQHF. The CDR3, as DNA: TGTGCCAGTAGTTGGGGACAGAGCAATCAGCCCCAGCATTTT.

The chain links TRBV7-2 to TRBJ2-1, with 8 bases that match TRBD1. Germline trimming cut 2 bases from V and 5 bases from J; bases unmatched to any gene: 5. CDR1 is SGHTA, CDR2 FQGNSA, per germline. The CDR3 extends over 15 amino acids. CDR3 nucleotide sequence: TGTGCCAGCAGCTTACGGGACAGGACAAACAATGAGCAGTTCTTC. This codes for CASSLRDRTNNEQFF.

The rearrangement links TRBV7-2 to TRBJ2-7; 9 bases fit TRBD1. Germline V gene lookup returns CDR1 SGHTA and CDR2 FQGNSA. This CDR3 has 13 residues. The V gene end was trimmed by 5 bases and the J gene end by 7 bases; junction bases not matched to a gene: 6. The CDR3 nucleotides read TGTGCCAGCAGCAAGCACAGGGGGCGGGAGCAGTACTTC. It yields the protein CASSKHRGREQYF.